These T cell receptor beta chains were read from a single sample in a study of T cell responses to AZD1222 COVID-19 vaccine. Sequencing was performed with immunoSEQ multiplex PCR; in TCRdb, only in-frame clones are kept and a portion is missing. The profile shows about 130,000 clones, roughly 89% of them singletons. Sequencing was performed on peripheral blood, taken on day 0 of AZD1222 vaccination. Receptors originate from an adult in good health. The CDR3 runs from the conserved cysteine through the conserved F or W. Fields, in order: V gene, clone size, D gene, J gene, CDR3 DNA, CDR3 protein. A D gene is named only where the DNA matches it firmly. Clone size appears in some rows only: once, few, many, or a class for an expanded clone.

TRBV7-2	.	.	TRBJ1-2	TGTGCCAGCAGCCCCCGTATGGGATCTAACTATGGCTACACCTTC	CASSPRMGSNYGYTF
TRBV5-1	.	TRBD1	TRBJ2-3	TGCGCCAGCAGCGGGGGACAGGTGAACACAGATACGCAGTATTTT	CASSGGQVNTDTQYF
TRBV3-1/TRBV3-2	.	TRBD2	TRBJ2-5	TGTGCCAGCAGCTTCCTAGCGGGGGGGGAGACCCAGTACTTC	CASSFLAGGETQYF
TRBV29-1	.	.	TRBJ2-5	TGCAGCGTTGAAATACAGGGTCCAGCAGCCCAGTACTTC	CSVEIQGPAAQYF
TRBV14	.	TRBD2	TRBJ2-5	TGTGCCAGCAGCCAAAGTAGCGGGTTCGTAGAGACCCAGTACTTC	CASSQSSGFVETQYF
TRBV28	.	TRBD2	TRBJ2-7	TGTGCCAGCAATCGGGACTACCTTCTCTACGAGCAGTACTTC	CASNRDYLLYEQYF
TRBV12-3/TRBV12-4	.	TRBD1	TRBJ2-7	TGTGCCAGCAGTTCCACCGGACAGGGCGAGCAGTACTTC	CASSSTGQGEQYF
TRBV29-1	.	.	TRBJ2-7	TGCAGCGTTGAATTAAGCACAGCCTCCTACGAGCAGTACTTC	CSVELSTASYEQYF
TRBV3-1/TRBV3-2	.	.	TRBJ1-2	TGTGCCAGCAGCCAAGGGGAGGCTTCCTATGGCTACACCTTC	CASSQGEASYGYTF
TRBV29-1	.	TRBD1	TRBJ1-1	TGCAGCGGGCGACACGGGACAGGGGACACTGAAGCTTTCTTT	CSGRHGTGDTEAFF
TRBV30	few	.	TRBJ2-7	TGTGCCTGGAGTCCCCGGGACCGTCAGTACTTC	CAWSPRDRQYF
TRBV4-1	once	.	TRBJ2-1	TGCGCCAGCAGCCAACGTCCCAACCCTGTCAATGAGCAGTTCTTC	CASSQRPNPVNEQFF
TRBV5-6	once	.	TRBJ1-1	TGTGCCAGCAGCTTCCCAGGAGCGTACACTGAAGCTTTCTTT	CASSFPGAYTEAFF
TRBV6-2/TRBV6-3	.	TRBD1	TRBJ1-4	TGTGCCAGCAGCCCAGGGGGCGAGGGGCATGAAAAACTGTTTTTT	CASSPGGEGHEKLFF
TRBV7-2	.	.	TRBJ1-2	TGTGCCAGCAGCTTCCCCGGGGGAGGCTATGGCTACACCTTC	CASSFPGGGYGYTF
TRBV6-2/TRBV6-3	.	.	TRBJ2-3	TGTGCCAGCAGTTACAATTGGGGAGGTGATGCAGATACGCAGTATTTT	CASSYNWGGDADTQYF
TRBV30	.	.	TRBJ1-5	TGTGCCTGGAGTCCCGGGATTCAAGGGCCCGGCGGCAATCAGCCCCAGCATTTT	CAWSPGIQGPGGNQPQHF
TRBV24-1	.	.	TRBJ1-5	TGTGCCACCAGTGACCATGGGATAAATCAGCCCCAGCATTTT	CATSDHGINQPQHF
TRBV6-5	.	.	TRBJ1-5	TGTGCCAGCAGTTACTCGACACGGGGTCATTGGCCCCAGCATTTT	CASSYSTRGHWPQHF
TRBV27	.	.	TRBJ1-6	TGTGCCAGCAGTTTGAGTCGCGGTGTCTTTAATTCACCCCTCCACTTT	CASSLSRGVFNSPLHF
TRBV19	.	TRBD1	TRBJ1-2	TGTGCCAGTAGTATATATGGGGACAGGGCCTATGGCTACACCTTC	CASSIYGDRAYGYTF
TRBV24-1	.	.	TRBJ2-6	TGTGCCACCAGTCGGTCTGGGGCCAACGTCCTGACTTTC	CATSRSGANVLTF
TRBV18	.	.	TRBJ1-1	TGTGCCAGCTCACCCGGCAAAAAAACCGGGAGCTACAACACTGAAGCTTTCTTT	CASSPGKKTGSYNTEAFF
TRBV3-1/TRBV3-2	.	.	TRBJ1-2	TGTGCCAGCAGCCAAGGTGTTGGTGGCTACACCTTC	CASSQGVGGYTF
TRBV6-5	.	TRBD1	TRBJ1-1	TGTGCCAGCAAAAGACAGGGGGCGAACACTGAAGCTTTCTTT	CASKRQGANTEAFF
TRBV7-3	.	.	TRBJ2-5	TGTGCCAGCAGCTTAACCCCCCAAGGAGAGACCCAGTACTTC	CASSLTPQGETQYF
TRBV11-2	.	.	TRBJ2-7	TGTGCCAGCAGCTTCCACGGGTCCATTGGGTACGAGCAGTACTTC	CASSFHGSIGYEQYF
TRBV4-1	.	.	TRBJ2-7	TGCGCCAGCAGCCAGGTTCAAAACTACCTTAACTACGAGCAGTACTTC	CASSQVQNYLNYEQYF
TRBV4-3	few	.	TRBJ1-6	TGCGCCAGCAGCCAAGTTCATAATAATTCACCCCTCCACTTT	CASSQVHNNSPLHF
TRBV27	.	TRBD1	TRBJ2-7	TGTGCCAGTCAGACGACAGGGTTCAACGAGCAGTACTTC	CASQTTGFNEQYF
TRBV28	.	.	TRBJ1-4	TGTGCCAGCAGTTTTGAATCAGGATGGACTACGAATGAAAAACTGTTTTTT	CASSFESGWTTNEKLFF
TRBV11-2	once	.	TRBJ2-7	TGTGCCAGCACTGGCGGACCTTCCTACGAGCAGTACTTC	CASTGGPSYEQYF
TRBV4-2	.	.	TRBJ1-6	TGTGCCAGCAGCCAAGACGATAGATCACCCCTCCACTTT	CASSQDDRSPLHF